The 18 T cell receptor beta chains given below trace back to one sample, sequenced in a study of control samples from healthy donors and cancer patients (dated by TCRdb to the early 2020s). Library preparation was by the immunoSEQ multiplex PCR assay. The clones in this table, taken by TCRdb from immuneACCESS, are in-frame only. Not every clone is retained; where verified, under half of the shortfall comes from an unresolved V gene, and the cause of the rest is unknown. The table for this sample lists some 95,000 clones; around three quarters of them were counted only once. The top ten clonotypes cover about 10% of the sample. Sequencing was carried out using blood. These receptors were collected from a woman between 25 and 40 years old in good health.

This sequence joins TRBV9 and TRBJ1-4; D remains ambiguous. Germline-derived CDR1 and CDR2 are SGDLS and YYNGEE. The CDR3 runs 15 residues. The V gene lost 0 bases and the J gene lost 7 bases, with 13 bases spanning the gap. The CDR3 DNA reads TGTGCCAGCAGCGTAGCGAAACAGCTTGGTGAAAAACTGTTTTTT. Its protein product is CASSVAKQLGEKLFF. The full variable domain, with the rest looked up from reference TRBV9 and TRBJ1-4, is DSGVTQTPKHLITATGQRVTLRCSPRSGDLSVYWYQQSLDQGLQFLIQYYNGEERAKGNILERFSAQQFPDLHSELNLSSLELGDSALYFCASSVAKQLGEKLFFGSGTQLSVL.

The V call is TRBV15, the J call TRBJ2-1, with D possibly matching TRBD1 (5 bases). V lost 3 bases and J 9 bases, leaving 12 bases between the germline ends. Germline loops: CDR1 LNHNV, CDR2 YYDKDF (reference sequence). There are 13 residues in the CDR3. The chain's CDR3 is CATSSQGWGEQFF. CDR3 sequence (DNA): TGTGCCACCAGCAGTCAGGGTTGGGGTGAGCAGTTCTTC.

The chain is built from TRBV30 and TRBJ2-3; 7 bases align to TRBD2. Germline values: CDR1 GTSNPN, CDR2 SVGIG (reference sequence). This CDR3 comprises 16 residues. Trimming removed 0 bases from V and 0 bases from J; junction bases left unmatched: 6. The CDR3 nucleotides are TGTGCCTGGAGTGTACGAAGCGGGGCTAGCACAGATACGCAGTATTTT. Its protein is CAWSVRSGASTDTQYF.

The chain joins TRBV6-2 or TRBV6-3 to TRBJ1-5; D is uncertain. This CDR3 is 17 amino acids long. Trimming shortened V by 2 bases and J by 0 bases, and 14 bases separated the two germline ends. CDR1 and CDR2 (germline): MNHEY, SVGEGT. DNA of the CDR3: TGTGCCAGCAGTTACAAGGGTGGAAGGGTTAGCAATCAGCCCCAGCATTTT. Its translation is CASSYKGGRVSNQPQHF.

The chain recombines TRBV19 with TRBJ2-5, with D possibly being TRBD2 (5 bases). Trimming removed 4 bases at V and 5 bases at J, with 17 bases between. The CDR3 consists of 15 residues. Per the germline V gene, CDR1 is LNHDA and CDR2 is SQIVND (reference sequence). The CDR3 is CASSKGRVAKETQYF. The CDR3 region has the DNA TGTGCCAGTAGTAAGGGAAGGGTAGCGAAGGAGACCCAGTACTTC.

V is TRBV24-1 and J is TRBJ2-1, with 7 bases aligning to TRBD1. Germline CDR1 is KGHDR and CDR2 is SFDVKD. Trimming took 0 bases from V and 5 from J; bases not matched to a gene: 3. This CDR3 has 15 amino acids. The CDR3 protein is CATSDLRGQDNEQFF. In DNA, the CDR3 is TGTGCCACCAGTGATTTGAGGGGGCAGGACAATGAGCAGTTCTTC.

The chain carries TRBV12-5 and TRBJ1-4, with D unresolved. Looked up from germline, CDR1 is LGHNT and CDR2 is FRNRAP. The CDR3 is made up of 15 amino acids. Trimming took 3 bases from V and 8 from J, leaving 16 bases between them. The CDR3 spells CASGFSTGKGEKLFF. CDR3 coding DNA: TGTGCTAGTGGTTTTTCGACTGGAAAAGGCGAAAAACTGTTTTTT.

The V call is TRBV7-9, the J call TRBJ1-5, with D possibly being TRBD1 (6 bases). Per germline, CDR1 SEHNR and CDR2 FQNEAQ (reference sequence). Trimming cost V 4 bases and J 3 bases, with 10 bases left between them. This CDR3 comprises 14 residues. CDR3 protein: CASSSDRSNQPQHF. The CDR3 bases are TGTGCCAGCAGCTCGGACAGATCCAATCAGCCCCAGCATTTT.

This clone appeared a few times. The J gene is TRBJ2-7, the V gene TRBV10-2; D ambiguous. V was shortened by 6 bases and J by 5 bases, with 8 bases between the two germline ends. CDR3 length: 11 amino acids. Germline assignment: CDR1 WSHSY and CDR2 SAAADI. The CDR3, as DNA: TGCGCCAGCAGGGGTGGAGACGAGCAGTACTTC. This translates into CASRGGDEQYF.

V and J are TRBV7-3 and TRBJ1-1; TRBD1 agrees at 8 bases. The length of the CDR3 is 14 residues. With 5 bases clipped from V and 4 bases from J, the junction kept 6 bases outside the gene matches. Germline V gene data show CDR1 as SGHTA and CDR2 as FQGTGA. The CDR3 sequence: CASSNQGASTEAFF. Written as DNA, the CDR3 is TGTGCCAGCAGCAATCAGGGGGCGTCCACTGAAGCTTTCTTT.

This chain links TRBV9 with TRBJ2-5; 7 bases match TRBD2. V was pared by 0 bases and J by 4 bases, with 6 bases of the junction left unmatched. The CDR3 is 15 amino acids. Germline V gene lookup returns CDR1 SGDLS and CDR2 YYNGEE. For the CDR3, the DNA is TGTGCCAGCAGCGTAGCTGGGGGGGGTCGAGAGACCCAGTACTTC. Translated: CASSVAGGGRETQYF.

CDR3 sequence (DNA): TGCAGCGTTGGGAGGGACCCCAATCAGCCCCAGCATTTT. It yields the protein CSVGRDPNQPQHF. J is TRBJ1-5 and V is TRBV29-1; tentative D call: TRBD1 (5 bases). This CDR3 is built from 13 residues. Germline V lookup: CDR1 SQVTM, CDR2 ANQGSEA. V was pared by 4 bases and J by 3 bases, with 10 bases between. Based on the CDR3 plus reference TRBV29-1 and TRBJ1-5, the full variable domain is SAVISQKPSRDICQRGTSLTIQCQVDSQVTMMFWYRQQPGQSLTLIATANQGSEATYESGFVIDKFPISRPNLTFSTLTVSNMSPEDSSIYLCSVGRDPNQPQHFGDGTRLSIL.

The sample holds a few counts of this clone. V and J are TRBV5-1 and TRBJ1-1; D call uncertain. The V and J ends lost 1 base and 1 base respectively, with 8 bases between them. CDR3 length: 14 amino acids. Per germline, CDR1 SGHRS and CDR2 YFSETQ. The CDR3 loop is CASSLNSGNTEAFF. In DNA form, the CDR3 reads TGCGCCAGCAGCTTGAATTCAGGGAACACTGAAGCTTTCTTT.

This rearrangement joins TRBV5-1 to TRBJ2-2; TRBD2 is a possible D gene (6 bases). This CDR3 has 14 residues. Trimming shortened V by 5 bases and J by 1 base, and 9 bases separated the two germline ends. Germline CDR1 reads SGHRS; CDR2 reads YFSETQ. CDR3 in DNA: TGCGCCAGCAGGTCGGGGGAGAACACCGGGGAGCTGTTTTTT. The encoded protein is CASRSGENTGELFF.

V usage is TRBV7-8 and J usage is TRBJ2-7; 7 bases agree with TRBD1. The germline V gene encodes CDR1 SGHVS and CDR2 FQNEAQ. The trim removed 3 bases at V and 0 bases at J, leaving 8 bases unmatched. There are 16 residues in the CDR3. In nucleotides, the CDR3 is TGTGCCAGCAGCTTGAGAACAGGGGTTAGCTCCTACGAGCAGTACTTC. Translating it yields CASSLRTGVSSYEQYF.

V gene TRBV19 combines with J gene TRBJ1-5; D may be TRBD1 (6 bases). Germline V CDR1 and CDR2: LNHDA, SQIVND (reference sequence). The CDR3 length is 16 residues. Trimming left V 5 bases short and J 1 base short, with 15 bases between. This chain's CDR3 is CASSVGGGASNQPQHF. In nucleotides, the CDR3 is TGTGCCAGTAGTGTGGGAGGGGGAGCCAGCAATCAGCCCCAGCATTTT. The variable domain in full, with the rest retrieved from reference TRBV19 and TRBJ1-5, is DGGITQSPKYLFRKEGQNVTLSCEQNLNHDAMYWYRQDPGQGLRLIYYSQIVNDFQKGDIAEGYSVSREKKESFPLTVTSAQKNPTAFYLCASSVGGGASNQPQHFGDGTRLSIL.

V gene TRBV24-1 combines with J gene TRBJ2-1; 7 positions agree with TRBD1. CDR1 and CDR2 (germline): KGHDR, SFDVKD. Trimming cost V 2 bases and J 1 base; bases outside gene matches: 4. This CDR3 spans 16 amino acids. CDR3 DNA: TGTGCCACCAGTGATTCGACAGGGCAATCCTACAATGAGCAGTTCTTC. It translates to CATSDSTGQSYNEQFF.

The chain joins TRBV18 to TRBJ2-7; 8 bases line up with TRBD2. The CDR3 spans 13 residues. J was trimmed by 5 bases and V by 6 bases; bases with no gene match: 6. CDR1 KGHSH and CDR2 LQKENI come from the germline V gene. The CDR3 nucleotides read TGTGCCAGCTCTTCCCGGGGGGGAAACGAGCAGTACTTC. Its protein is CASSSRGGNEQYF.